This TCR beta chain derives from a study of T-cell reconstitution after alpha-beta-depleted transplantation in children. Between the trimmed V and J ends, which lost 5 bases and 7 bases, there was a span of 13 bases. Germline-derived CDR1 and CDR2 are KGHDR and SFDVKD. The CDR3 sequence is 13 residues long. Unique molecular identifiers were built into the TCRbeta library. In TCRdb, the PCR reads were re-called with MiXCR into one record per CDR3 protein. This sample has about 610,000 distinct CDR3 sequences; roughly a tenth occur once, and the top ten carry less than 4.5%. The chain links TRBV24-1 to TRBJ2-5; D is perhaps TRBD1 (6 bases). The receptor was isolated from a human donor who donated a stem cell graft to a child with acute myeloid leukemia. The specimen was PBMCs from the stem cell graft donor, collected from the stem cell graft. The CDR3 spells CATSAHREGTQYF. CDR3 nucleotides: TGTGCCACCAGTGCTCACAGGGAAGGGACCCAGTACTTC.